The 3 T cell receptor beta chains in this list originate from one sample, sequenced in a study of cytomegalovirus exposure and HLA in healthy donors. PCR involved 60 Vbeta and 13 Jbeta primers. Sequencing used immunoSEQ multiplex PCR; TCRdb keeps in-frame clones, though not all of them. The sample lists roughly 180,000 clones; roughly 77% were seen once. The sequencing sample was made of PBMCs. The receptors were sampled from a woman in her thirties in good health and CMV-seronegative.

This chain connects TRBV6-6 to TRBJ1-1; 9 bases agree with TRBD1. CDR3 size: 14 residues. CDR1 and CDR2 (germline): MNHNY, SVGAGI (reference sequence). V was clipped by 5 bases and J by 4 bases; unmatched bases: 5. CDR3 residues: CASSTGGRGTEAFF. The CDR3 coding sequence is TGTGCCAGCAGTACAGGGGGCCGGGGCACTGAAGCTTTCTTT.

The rearrangement links TRBV5-1 to TRBJ2-3, with 9 nucleotides matching TRBD2. After removal of 0 bases from V and 8 bases from J, the junction contained 4 bases not matched to a gene. The CDR3 extends over 14 amino acids. In germline, CDR1 is SGHRS, CDR2 YFSETQ. The CDR3 spells CASSLGGGGATQYF. CDR3 nucleotides: TGCGCCAGCAGCTTGGGGGGCGGGGGGGCTACGCAGTATTTT. The entire variable domain, with the rest obtained from reference TRBV5-1 and TRBJ2-3, is as follows: KAGVTQTPRYLIKTRGQQVTLSCSPISGHRSVSWYQQTPGQGLQFLFEYFSETQRNKGNFPGRFSGRQFSNSRSEMNVSTLELGDSALYLCASSLGGGGATQYFGPGTRLTVL.

This chain connects TRBV5-1 to TRBJ1-1; tentative D call: TRBD1 (6 bases). The germline V gene encodes CDR1 SGHRS and CDR2 YFSETQ. This CDR3 contains 16 residues. V was cut by 2 bases and J by 3 bases, with 17 bases left in between. The CDR3 protein is CASSFSLGRGDTEAFF. The CDR3, as DNA: TGCGCCAGCAGCTTTTCCCTAGGCAGGGGTGACACTGAAGCTTTCTTT.